This record concerns one T cell receptor beta chain sequence. This entry is derived from a study of blood T cell repertoires in COVID-19. On the study more broadly: In each case, the material was cDNA or gDNA derived from T cells, B-cell-depleted T cells, or PBMCs.

Here immunoSEQ multiplex PCR was the method, and the copy in TCRdb shows in-frame clones only, minus some. The sample has 150,000 to 200,000 clones, 85% seen once. This CDR3 is 15 amino acids long. Trimming took 5 bases from V and 2 from J; bases not matched to a gene: 1. Per germline, CDR1 SGHTA and CDR2 FQGTGA. This clonotype was obtained from a woman in her sixties with acute or convalescent COVID-19. The genes are TRBV7-3 and TRBJ1-3; 12 nucleotides match TRBD1. Sequencing input: peripheral blood. The CDR3 here is CASSRDRGPGNTIYF. For the CDR3, the DNA is TGTGCCAGCAGCCGGGACAGGGGGCCTGGAAACACCATATATTTT.